The 26 T cell receptor beta chains reported below all come from one sample, sequenced in a study of beta chain features in type 1 diabetes. Study results and limitations: Shorter TCRB CDR3s, moderately but significantly so, marked every one of the four CD4+ subsets in Type 1 diabetes patients.

Their antigens remain unidentified. The isolated RNA, all of it, was reverse transcribed, so expressed TCRB transcripts were what got sequenced. The protocol was immunoSEQ multiplex PCR, while the TCRdb copy is restricted to in-frame clones and leaves out a portion. This sample has approximately 600,000 clones, with around an eighth found just once. The sample taken for sequencing was naive CD4+ T cells from blood. The receptors stem from a man under 40 with type 1 diabetes.

In its sample, this clone was seen a few times. CDR3 DNA sequence: TGCGCCAGCAGCTTGGATGGGGGGGTTCAGGAGACCCAGTACTTC. This sequence encodes CASSLDGGVQETQYF. The gene calls are TRBV5-1 and TRBJ2-5; 7 bases map to TRBD2. V was pared by 0 bases and J by 5 bases, with 7 bases of the junction left unmatched. Germline V lookup: CDR1 SGHRS, CDR2 YFSETQ. This CDR3 is built from 15 residues.

About this clone: Other DNA sequences from this sample encode an identical CDR3 as well. The genes are TRBV19 and TRBJ1-3, with D tentatively TRBD1 (6 bases). Germline CDR1 reads LNHDA; CDR2 reads SQIVND (reference sequence). The CDR3 runs 13 residues. V shed 7 bases and J shed 4 bases, with 11 bases lying between them. The CDR3 here is CASTRTAGNTIYF. The CDR3 bases are TGTGCCAGTACCCGGACAGCCGGAAACACCATATATTTT.

The chain uses TRBV2 and TRBJ1-2; D not certain. The germline CDR1 and CDR2 sequences are SNHLY and FYNNEI. V was shortened by 7 bases and J by 4 bases, with 16 bases between the two germline ends. This CDR3 region has 14 residues. The CDR3 sequence is CASTTNSEGYGYTF. In DNA, the CDR3 is TGTGCCAGCACTACGAATTCGGAGGGCTATGGCTACACCTTC.

In this sample, this clone turned up a few times. The V call is TRBV5-4, the J call TRBJ2-7; 9 bases align to TRBD1. Germline trimming cut 3 bases from V and 7 bases from J; bases unmatched to any gene: 11. CDR1 and CDR2 (germline): SGHNT, YYREEE (reference sequence). The CDR3 spans 15 residues. CDR3 bases: TGTGCCAGCAGCTCCGGACAGGGGCTGCCTGGAGAGCAGTACTTC. Encoded protein: CASSSGQGLPGEQYF.

This chain connects TRBV7-2 to TRBJ1-5, with 8 bases aligning to TRBD1. The CDR3 totals 16 residues. CDR1 SGHTA and CDR2 FQGNSA come from the germline V gene. After removal of 6 bases from V and 0 bases from J, the junction contained 7 bases not matched to a gene. The chain's CDR3 is CASSPGTGHSNQPQHF. In DNA form, the CDR3 reads TGTGCCAGCAGTCCCGGGACAGGCCATAGCAATCAGCCCCAGCATTTT.

This clone appeared a few times. V is TRBV19 and J is TRBJ1-2; 7 nucleotides line up with TRBD1. Per the germline V gene, CDR1 is LNHDA and CDR2 is SQIVND (reference sequence). This CDR3 comprises 14 residues. The V and J ends lost 8 bases and 1 base, in that order; junction bases with no gene match: 7. CDR3 region: CASRTGQVNYGYTF. The CDR3 DNA follows: TGTGCCAGTCGCACCGGACAGGTTAACTATGGCTACACCTTC. The full variable domain, its missing parts supplied by reference TRBV19 and TRBJ1-2, is DGGITQSPKYLFRKEGQNVTLSCEQNLNHDAMYWYRQDPGQGLRLIYYSQIVNDFQKGDIAEGYSVSREKKESFPLTVTSAQKNPTAFYLCASRTGQVNYGYTFGSGTRLTVV.

The chain employs TRBV6-5 and TRBJ1-4; D is possibly TRBD1 (6 bases). The CDR3 contains 15 residues. Trimming stripped 9 bases from V and 8 bases from J, with 22 bases between. The germline gives CDR1 MNHEY, CDR2 SVGAGI. For the CDR3, the DNA is TGTGCCAGTAGCCCCCTAGGGGGGGCGGGAGAAAAACTGTTTTTT. As protein: CASSPLGGAGEKLFF.

DNA for the CDR3: TGTGCCAGCACCTATACCTTCCGGACGGATAACACCGGGGAGCTGTTTTTT. Its protein is CASTYTFRTDNTGELFF. The V call is TRBV27, the J call TRBJ2-2, with unresolved D. The CDR3 has 17 residues. Germline V gene data show CDR1 as MNHEY and CDR2 as SMNVEV (reference sequence). Trimming shortened V by 7 bases and J by 2 bases, and 20 bases separated the two germline ends.

The J gene is TRBJ1-3, the V gene TRBV6-5; D unclear. The CDR3 is 11 amino acids. The V end was cut by 10 bases, the J end by 9 bases, with 13 bases between. Germline CDR1 MNHEY, CDR2 SVGAGI. The CDR3 nucleotides are TGTGCCACCCGAACCCGGGGCACCATATATTTT. This sequence encodes CATRTRGTIYF.

In its sample, this clone was seen a few times. The J gene is TRBJ1-2, the V gene TRBV28, with a weak D call TRBD1 (5 bases). The V gene lost 3 bases and the J gene lost 0 bases, with 8 bases spanning the gap. Germline V gives CDR1 MDHEN, CDR2 SYDVKM. This CDR3 has 14 residues. The CDR3 here is CASSLTAANYGYTF. The CDR3 bases are TGTGCCAGCAGTTTGACAGCAGCTAACTATGGCTACACCTTC.

This clone came up a few times. The chain combines TRBV9 with TRBJ2-5; D is possibly TRBD1 or TRBD2 (5 bases each). There are 15 residues in the CDR3. Germline V gene sequence: CDR1 SGDLS, CDR2 YYNGEE. V lost 0 bases and J 0 bases, leaving 9 bases between the germline ends. The CDR3 sequence is CASSVGDGNQETQYF. CDR3 nucleotide sequence: TGTGCCAGCAGCGTAGGGGACGGAAACCAAGAGACCCAGTACTTC.

The rearrangement uses TRBV27 and TRBJ1-5; D ambiguous. The CDR3 has 14 amino acids. Trimming shortened V by 3 bases and J by 1 base, and 7 bases separated the two germline ends. CDR1 MNHEY and CDR2 SMNVEV come from the germline V gene (reference sequence). The CDR3 DNA follows: TGTGCCAGCAGTTTCCAGTTGAGCAATCAGCCCCAGCATTTT. Amino acid sequence: CASSFQLSNQPQHF.

In its sample, this clone was seen a few times. This chain uses TRBV9 with TRBJ2-5; 12 bases map to TRBD2. J was trimmed by 1 base and V by 4 bases; bases with no gene match: 2. The V gene's germline CDR1 is SGDLS and CDR2 YYNGEE. CDR3 length: 15 residues. The CDR3 region is CASSMGLAGQETQYF. Here the CDR3 DNA reads TGTGCCAGCAGCATGGGACTAGCGGGCCAAGAGACCCAGTACTTC.

This clone was seen a few times. The chain couples TRBV29-1 to TRBJ2-3; perhaps TRBD1 as D (5 bases). CDR1 and CDR2 from the germline V gene are SQVTM and ANQGSEA. Trimming took 6 bases from V and 2 from J, leaving 12 bases between them. The CDR3 is 13 amino acids. The DNA for the CDR3 is TGCAGCGTCGACAGAACACCCACAGATACGCAGTATTTT. Amino acids: CSVDRTPTDTQYF.

The V and J genes are TRBV5-1 and TRBJ2-7, with D possibly being TRBD2 (5 bases). Germline CDR1 and CDR2: SGHRS and YFSETQ. The length of the CDR3 is 15 residues. V was pared by 0 bases and J by 3 bases, with 13 bases between. This CDR3 is CASSLDGGPIYEQYF. CDR3 sequence (DNA): TGCGCCAGCAGCTTGGACGGAGGCCCCATCTACGAGCAGTACTTC.

The gene calls are TRBV29-1 and TRBJ2-3; 7 bases are a match to TRBD2. This CDR3 has 13 residues. The V segment lost 4 bases and the J segment 4 bases; nucleotides outside the gene matches: 5. Looked up from germline, CDR1 is SQVTM and CDR2 is ANQGSEA. CDR3 region: CSVVTSEPDTQYF. The DNA of the CDR3 is TGCAGCGTTGTCACTAGCGAACCAGATACGCAGTATTTT.

This clone occurred a few times. The chain recombines TRBV18 with TRBJ2-7; TRBD1 agrees at 8 bases. With V trimmed by 0 bases and J by 7 bases, 11 bases remained unmatched. The germline V gene encodes CDR1 KGHSH and CDR2 LQKENI. This CDR3 has 16 amino acids. The CDR3 reads CASSPPFGRGHSEQYF. The CDR3 region has the DNA TGTGCCAGCTCACCACCGTTTGGCAGGGGGCATAGTGAGCAGTACTTC.

In its sample, this clone was seen a few times. The chain links TRBV5-1 to TRBJ2-1; TRBD2 matches at 8 bases. Germline V gene lookup returns CDR1 SGHRS and CDR2 YFSETQ. V lost 0 bases, J lost 6 bases, and 5 bases stayed unmatched. This CDR3 comprises 15 residues. Here the CDR3 reads CASSLGLAGINEQFF. CDR3 sequence (DNA): TGCGCCAGCAGCTTGGGGCTAGCGGGTATCAATGAGCAGTTCTTC.

This clone was observed a few times. The chain carries TRBV20-1 and TRBJ2-1; D ambiguous. The CDR3 consists of 11 residues. Germline CDR1 is DFQATT and CDR2 is SNEGSKA (reference sequence). The V end lost 4 bases, the J end lost 5 bases, and 6 bases lay between the germline ends. DNA for the CDR3: TGCAGTGCTACCTACAACAATGAGCAGTTCTTC. This encodes CSATYNNEQFF.

This sequence joins TRBV7-2 and TRBJ2-5; TRBD2 agrees at 7 bases. Germline V gene lookup returns CDR1 SGHTA and CDR2 FQGNSA. Losses at the gene ends were 6 bases for V and 1 base for J; bases not matched to a gene: 5. This CDR3 contains 14 residues. Here the CDR3 DNA reads TGTGCCAGCAGGCTAGGGACTACCCAAGAGACCCAGTACTTC. This gives the protein CASRLGTTQETQYF.

The gene calls are TRBV7-2 and TRBJ2-3, with TRBD1 matching 8 bases. The CDR3 totals 15 residues. With V trimmed by 5 bases and J by 0 bases, 4 bases remained unmatched. Germline assignment: CDR1 SGHTA and CDR2 FQGNSA. The CDR3 nucleotides read TGTGCCAGCAGCCCCAGGGGGCCAAGCACAGATACGCAGTATTTT. Protein: CASSPRGPSTDTQYF.

The sample holds a few counts of this clone. The V and J genes are TRBV18 and TRBJ1-5; D gene uncertain. With 5 bases removed from V and 0 bases from J, the gap between germline ends came to 11 bases. The germline V gene has CDR1 KGHSH and CDR2 LQKENI. CDR3 length equals 15 residues. CDR3 in amino acids: CASSSRMNSNQPQHF. CDR3 nucleotide sequence: TGTGCCAGCTCATCTCGGATGAATAGCAATCAGCCCCAGCATTTT.

This clone has more than one count but fewer than ten. The chain recombines TRBV2 with TRBJ1-2, with D unclear. The CDR3 spans 17 residues. Germline-derived CDR1 and CDR2 are SNHLY and FYNNEI. V shed 3 bases and J shed 3 bases, with 20 bases lying between them. For the CDR3, the DNA is TGTGCCAGCAGTGATTCTGGCCACCTATTCGGCTACTATGGCTACACCTTC. Amino acids: CASSDSGHLFGYYGYTF.

In this sample, this clone turned up a few times. The gene calls are TRBV9 and TRBJ2-4; TRBD1 is a possible D gene (6 bases). Germline V gene lookup returns CDR1 SGDLS and CDR2 YYNGEE. V dropped 0 bases and J dropped 7 bases, with 11 bases sitting between them. CDR3 length equals 14 residues. In DNA form, the CDR3 reads TGTGCCAGCAGCGTAGGGGTAGGGGGTAACATTCAGTACTTC. Translated, it gives CASSVGVGGNIQYF.

This chain joins TRBV5-5 and TRBJ2-1; D remains unclear. The CDR3 is 15 amino acids. Trimming stripped 0 bases from V and 0 bases from J, with 7 bases between. CDR1 SGHKS and CDR2 YYEKEE come from the germline V gene (reference sequence). The CDR3 loop reads CASSLGVSSYNEQFF. CDR3 DNA: TGTGCCAGCAGCTTGGGGGTTAGCTCCTACAATGAGCAGTTCTTC.

In its sample, this clone was seen a few times. The V and J genes are TRBV5-1 and TRBJ1-1; no clear D. The CDR3 length is 12 residues. Germline-derived CDR1 and CDR2 are SGHRS and YFSETQ. With 0 bases removed from V and 7 bases from J, the gap between germline ends came to 7 bases. The CDR3: CASSLEDNEAFF. The CDR3 bases are TGCGCCAGCAGCTTGGAAGATAATGAAGCTTTCTTT.